The 22 T cell receptor beta chains reported below all come from one sample, sequenced in a study of T-cell reconstitution after alpha-beta-depleted transplantation in children. Library preparation (for TCRbeta) was performed with unique molecular identifiers. MiXCR, applied by TCRdb to the PCR reads, yields one record per CDR3 protein. The sample comprises about 460,000 distinct CDR3 sequences, around 12% of which are singletons, and around 5.8% rests with the top ten. The starting material was PBMCs from the stem cell graft donor, obtained from the stem cell graft. The receptors here all came from a human donor who donated a stem cell graft to a child with combined immunodeficiency.

The chain links TRBV6-2 or TRBV6-3 to TRBJ2-1; TRBD2 matches at 9 bases. Trimming took 7 bases from V and 9 from J; bases not matched to a gene: 19. CDR3 size: 17 residues. Germline CDR1 and CDR2: MNHEY and SVGEGT. The CDR3 here is CASTFKRGSGRFAEQFF. The DNA for the CDR3 is TGTGCCAGCACCTTCAAGAGGGGGAGCGGGAGGTTTGCTGAGCAGTTCTTC.

This clonotype came up a few times. The chain uses TRBV5-1 and TRBJ2-3; 8 bases align to TRBD2. V dropped 0 bases and J dropped 0; count of bases not matched to a gene: 0. The germline V gene encodes CDR1 SGHRS and CDR2 YFSETQ. This CDR3 has 15 residues. This CDR3 reads CASSLGLASTDTQYF. The CDR3, as DNA: TGCGCCAGCAGCTTGGGACTAGCGAGCACAGATACGCAGTATTTT.

The chain uses TRBV5-1 and TRBJ2-5; D gene unclear. Trimming took off 1 base at V and 3 bases at J, with 10 bases between the two ends. Germline CDR1 and CDR2: SGHRS and YFSETQ. The CDR3 consists of 14 residues. The CDR3 spells CASSLPPLEETQYF. The CDR3 coding sequence is TGCGCCAGCAGCTTGCCCCCTTTGGAAGAGACCCAGTACTTC.

There are a few counts of this clonotype. The gene calls are TRBV19 and TRBJ1-4; D is perhaps TRBD1 (6 bases). V lost 6 bases and J 5 bases, leaving 19 bases between the germline ends. Germline assignment: CDR1 LNHDA and CDR2 SQIVND (reference sequence). The CDR3 is made up of 16 amino acids. CDR3 amino acids: CASSQSDRKVNEKLFF. The CDR3, as DNA: TGTGCCAGTAGCCAGTCAGACAGGAAGGTAAATGAAAAACTGTTTTTT.

This clonotype turned up a few times. J is TRBJ2-7 and V is TRBV29-1; D unresolved. The CDR3 runs to 13 residues. Germline V gene sequence: CDR1 SQVTM, CDR2 ANQGSEA. V was shortened by 4 bases and J by 3 bases, with 13 bases between the two germline ends. CDR3 amino acids: CSVALDAFYEQYF. The CDR3, as DNA: TGCAGCGTTGCCTTGGACGCATTCTACGAGCAGTACTTC.

This rearrangement joins TRBV29-1 to TRBJ1-5, with TRBD1 as a possible D gene (6 bases). Germline-derived CDR1 and CDR2 are SQVTM and ANQGSEA. Trimming shortened V by 4 bases and J by 1 base, and 14 bases separated the two germline ends. The CDR3 runs 15 residues. CDR3 coding DNA: TGCAGCGTTGTATTGGGACATGGCAGCAATCAGCCCCAGCATTTT. Residues: CSVVLGHGSNQPQHF. Combining the CDR3 with reference TRBV29-1 and TRBJ1-5 gives the whole variable domain SAVISQKPSRDICQRGTSLTIQCQVDSQVTMMFWYRQQPGQSLTLIATANQGSEATYESGFVIDKFPISRPNLTFSTLTVSNMSPEDSSIYLCSVVLGHGSNQPQHFGDGTRLSIL.

In this sample, this clonotype turned up a few times. This chain joins TRBV6-5 and TRBJ1-3, with D hard to call. Trimming removed 2 bases at V and 0 bases at J, with 5 bases between. Germline lookup yields CDR1 MNHEY and CDR2 SVGAGI. The CDR3 is 14 amino acids. The CDR3 protein is CASSYRDSGNTIYF. In DNA form, the CDR3 reads TGTGCCAGCAGTTACCGGGACTCTGGAAACACCATATATTTT.

The chain recombines TRBV6-1 with TRBJ1-6; no definite D call. Trimming pared 6 bases from V and 13 bases from J, leaving 22 bases between. Germline CDR1 MNHNS, CDR2 SASEGT. The CDR3 length is 15 residues. This CDR3 reads CASSPIYSGPMPLHF. CDR3 bases: TGTGCCAGCAGCCCGATTTACTCAGGCCCAATGCCCCTCCACTTT.

At least ten counts were recorded for this clonotype. The V and J genes are TRBV5-1 and TRBJ2-1; TRBD1 agrees at 7 bases. With V trimmed by 5 bases and J by 8 bases, 13 bases remained unmatched. CDR3 length: 15 residues. Germline CDR1 is SGHRS and CDR2 is YFSETQ. In DNA form, the CDR3 reads TGCGCCAGCAGTGCTGGACAGGCTGGGTCCGATGAGCAGTTCTTC. Translating it yields CASSAGQAGSDEQFF.

The chain carries TRBV3-1 and TRBJ2-7, with a weak D call TRBD1 (6 bases). The CDR3 runs to 15 residues. Trimming took off 5 bases at V and 2 bases at J, with 16 bases between the two ends. Germline assignment: CDR1 LGHDT and CDR2 YNNKEL (reference sequence). The CDR3 DNA sequence: TGTGCCAGCAGCTCCAGATCGAGGGGGACCTACGAGCAGTACTTC. It encodes CASSSRSRGTYEQYF.

This chain joins TRBV12-3 or TRBV12-4 and TRBJ1-3; possible D gene TRBD1, 5 bases. CDR3 size: 16 residues. V shed 5 bases and J shed 0 bases, with 14 bases lying between them. Written as DNA, the CDR3 is TGTGCCAGCAGTCTCCGAGGGGATTTCTCTGGAAACACCATATATTTT. Translation gives CASSLRGDFSGNTIYF.

The chain joins TRBV5-1 to TRBJ2-7, with 12 nucleotides matching TRBD1. V shed 3 bases and J 5 bases; nucleotides not matched to a gene: 6. This CDR3 contains 15 residues. The germline CDR1 and CDR2 sequences are SGHRS and YFSETQ. Here the CDR3 reads CASSSGGTGGDEQYF. For the CDR3, the DNA is TGCGCCAGCAGCTCAGGAGGGACAGGGGGCGACGAGCAGTACTTC.

A few counts support this clonotype. This chain uses TRBV6-1 with TRBJ1-1; D remains ambiguous. V lost 7 bases and J lost 0, with 15 bases in between. CDR3 length: 15 amino acids. Germline assignment: CDR1 MNHNS and CDR2 SASEGT. The CDR3 nucleotides are TGTGCCAGCAAGATCTTGGCGGGCATGAACACTGAAGCTTTCTTT. It specifies CASKILAGMNTEAFF.

There are many counts of this clonotype. The chain combines TRBV7-2 with TRBJ2-7; D unresolved. CDR1 is SGHTA and CDR2 is FQGNSA in the germline V gene. The CDR3 is made up of 13 amino acids. Trimming stripped 5 bases from V and 3 bases from J, with 11 bases between. CDR3 nucleotide sequence: TGTGCCAGCAGCCGCTTGGGAATCTACGAGCAGTACTTC. Protein: CASSRLGIYEQYF.

This clonotype has ten or more counts. The chain links TRBV9 to TRBJ1-2; 8 positions agree with TRBD1. Unmatched junction bases numbered 12, after V lost 2 bases and J lost 6 bases. The CDR3 totals 16 residues. Looked up from germline, CDR1 is SGDLS and CDR2 is YYNGEE. As DNA, the CDR3 is TGTGCCAGCAGCGTTTCGACCGGACAGGGCAAAGATGGCTACACCTTC. Residues: CASSVSTGQGKDGYTF.

This clonotype was seen only a few times. The chain has TRBV12-3 or TRBV12-4 and TRBJ1-6, with D hard to call. The CDR3 loop spans 14 amino acids. The germline V and J ends were trimmed by 6 bases and 10 bases, with 16 bases remaining between them. The CDR3 region is CASSLDRLSSPLHF. The CDR3 coding sequence is TGTGCCAGCAGCCTAGACCGCTTATCCTCACCCCTCCACTTT.

The table lists this clonotype with a few counts. This chain links TRBV7-3 with TRBJ2-7, with 8 positions matching TRBD2. The CDR3 contains 15 residues. The V segment lost 0 bases and the J segment 2 bases; nucleotides outside the gene matches: 3. Looked up from germline, CDR1 is SGHTA and CDR2 is FQGTGA. This CDR3 is CASSLTSSGAYEQYF. CDR3 DNA sequence: TGTGCCAGCAGCTTAACGAGTAGCGGGGCCTACGAGCAGTACTTC.

There are many counts of this clonotype. This sequence joins TRBV12-3 or TRBV12-4 and TRBJ1-5; D is uncertain. V was shortened by 4 bases and J by 6 bases, with 13 bases between the two germline ends. This CDR3 comprises 14 residues. CDR3 bases: TGTGCCAGCAGTTCCTATTACGGAGGTCAGCCCCAGCATTTT. It codes for CASSSYYGGQPQHF.

The chain employs TRBV18 and TRBJ1-1, with D tentatively TRBD1 (6 bases). CDR3 length: 15 residues. The germline V and J ends were trimmed by 0 bases and 3 bases, with 11 bases remaining between them. The germline V gene has CDR1 KGHSH and CDR2 LQKENI. CDR3 sequence: CASSPPNTGYTEAFF. Here the CDR3 DNA reads TGTGCCAGCTCACCACCGAACACAGGGTACACTGAAGCTTTCTTT.

The sample holds a few counts of this clonotype. This rearrangement joins TRBV3-1 to TRBJ2-7, with D unresolved. V dropped 4 bases and J dropped 6 bases, with 13 bases sitting between them. The CDR3 has 13 amino acids. Germline values: CDR1 LGHDT, CDR2 YNNKEL (reference sequence). The CDR3 protein is CASSLERWGEQYF. DNA of the CDR3: TGTGCCAGCAGCCTGGAAAGGTGGGGCGAGCAGTACTTC.

The chain is built from TRBV21-1 and TRBJ2-7; TRBD1 is the table's D call, not checked against the DNA. TRBV21-1 is given as a pseudogene. The CDR3 consists of 16 residues. The CDR3 DNA sequence: TGTGCCAGCAGCAAGAGGTCGGGAACAGGCGTCCACGAGCAGTACTTC. This translates into CASSKRSGTGVHEQYF.

This clonotype was seen repeatedly, ten times or more. The CDR3 sequence is CASSLQHSTDTQYF. The CDR3 DNA reads as TGTGCCAGCAGCTTACAACACAGTACAGATACGCAGTATTTT. The chain employs TRBV7-9 and TRBJ2-3; the D is unclear. V dropped 2 bases and J dropped 3 bases, with 9 bases sitting between them. The CDR3 has 14 amino acids. CDR1 SEHNR and CDR2 FQNEAQ come from the germline V gene (reference sequence).